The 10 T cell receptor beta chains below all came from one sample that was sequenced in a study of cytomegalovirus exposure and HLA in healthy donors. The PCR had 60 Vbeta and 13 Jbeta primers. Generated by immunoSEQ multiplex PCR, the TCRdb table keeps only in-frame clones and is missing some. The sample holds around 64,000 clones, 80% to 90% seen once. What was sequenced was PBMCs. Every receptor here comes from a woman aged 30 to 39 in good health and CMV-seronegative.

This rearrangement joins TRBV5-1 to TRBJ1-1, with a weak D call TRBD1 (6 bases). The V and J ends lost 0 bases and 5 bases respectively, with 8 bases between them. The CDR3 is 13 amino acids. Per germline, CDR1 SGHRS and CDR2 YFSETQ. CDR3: CASSLGTVTEAFF. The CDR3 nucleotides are TGCGCCAGCAGCTTGGGGACAGTAACTGAAGCTTTCTTT.

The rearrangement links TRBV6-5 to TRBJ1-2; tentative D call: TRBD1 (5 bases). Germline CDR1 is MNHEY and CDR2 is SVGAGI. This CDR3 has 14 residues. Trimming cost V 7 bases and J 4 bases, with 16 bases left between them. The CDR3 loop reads CASTIREGIYGYTF. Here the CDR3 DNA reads TGTGCCAGCACCATACGGGAGGGGATCTATGGCTACACCTTC.

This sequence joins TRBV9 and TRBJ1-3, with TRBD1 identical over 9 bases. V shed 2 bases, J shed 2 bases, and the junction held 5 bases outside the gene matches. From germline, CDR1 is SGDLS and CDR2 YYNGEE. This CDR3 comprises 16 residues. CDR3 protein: CASSVAGQGAGNTIYF. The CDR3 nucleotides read TGTGCCAGCAGCGTGGCGGGACAGGGAGCTGGAAACACCATATATTTT. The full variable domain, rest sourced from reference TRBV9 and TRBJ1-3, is DSGVTQTPKHLITATGQRVTLRCSPRSGDLSVYWYQQSLDQGLQFLIQYYNGEERAKGNILERFSAQQFPDLHSELNLSSLELGDSALYFCASSVAGQGAGNTIYFGEGSWLTVV.

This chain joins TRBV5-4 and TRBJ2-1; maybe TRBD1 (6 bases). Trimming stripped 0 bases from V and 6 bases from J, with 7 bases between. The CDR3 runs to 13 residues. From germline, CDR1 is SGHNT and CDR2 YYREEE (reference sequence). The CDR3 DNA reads TGTGCCAGCAGCTTGGACAGGGTCAATGAGCAGTTCTTC. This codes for CASSLDRVNEQFF.

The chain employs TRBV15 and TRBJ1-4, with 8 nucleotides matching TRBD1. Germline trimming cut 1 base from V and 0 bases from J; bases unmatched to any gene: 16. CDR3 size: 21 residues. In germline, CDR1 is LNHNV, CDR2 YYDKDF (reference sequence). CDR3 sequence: CATSRGDRGRLTSATNEKLFF. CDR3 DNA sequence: TGTGCCACCAGCAGAGGAGACAGGGGACGCCTTACGAGCGCAACTAATGAAAAACTGTTTTTT.

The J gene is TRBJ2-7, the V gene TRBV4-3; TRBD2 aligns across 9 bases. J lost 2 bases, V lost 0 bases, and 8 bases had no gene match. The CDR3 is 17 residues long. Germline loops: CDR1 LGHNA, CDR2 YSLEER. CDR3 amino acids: CASSQDLSSGIPYEQYF. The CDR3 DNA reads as TGCGCCAGCAGCCAAGATCTGTCTAGCGGGATACCCTACGAGCAGTACTTC.

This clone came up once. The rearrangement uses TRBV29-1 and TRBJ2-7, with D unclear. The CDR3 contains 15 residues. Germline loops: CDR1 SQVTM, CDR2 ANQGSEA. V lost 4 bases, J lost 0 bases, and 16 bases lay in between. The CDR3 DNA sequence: TGCAGCGTTGTCCCAGCCGCAGGCAACTCCTACGAGCAGTACTTC. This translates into CSVVPAAGNSYEQYF.

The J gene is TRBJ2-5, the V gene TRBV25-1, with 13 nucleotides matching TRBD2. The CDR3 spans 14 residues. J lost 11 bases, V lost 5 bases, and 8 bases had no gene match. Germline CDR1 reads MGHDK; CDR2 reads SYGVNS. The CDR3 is CASSTRLAGGLQYF. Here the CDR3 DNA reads TGTGCCAGCAGTACCCGACTAGCGGGAGGCCTTCAGTACTTC.

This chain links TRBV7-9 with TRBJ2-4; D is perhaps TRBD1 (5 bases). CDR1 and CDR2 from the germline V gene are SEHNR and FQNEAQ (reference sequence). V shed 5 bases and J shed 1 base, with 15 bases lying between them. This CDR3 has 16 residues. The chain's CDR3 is CASSPQESGAKNIQYF. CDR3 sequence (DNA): TGTGCCAGCAGCCCACAGGAATCTGGTGCCAAAAACATTCAGTACTTC.

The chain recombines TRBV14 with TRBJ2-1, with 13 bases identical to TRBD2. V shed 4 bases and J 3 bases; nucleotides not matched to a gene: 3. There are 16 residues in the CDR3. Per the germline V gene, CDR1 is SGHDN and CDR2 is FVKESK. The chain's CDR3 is CASSRTSGSGYNEQFF. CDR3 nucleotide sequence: TGTGCCAGCAGCCGGACTAGCGGGAGTGGCTACAATGAGCAGTTCTTC. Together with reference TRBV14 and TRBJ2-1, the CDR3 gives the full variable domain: EAGVTQFPSHSVIEKGQTVTLRCDPISGHDNLYWYRRVMGKEIKFLLHFVKESKQDESGMPNNRFLAERTGGTYSTLKVQPAELEDSGVYFCASSRTSGSGYNEQFFGPGTRLTVL.